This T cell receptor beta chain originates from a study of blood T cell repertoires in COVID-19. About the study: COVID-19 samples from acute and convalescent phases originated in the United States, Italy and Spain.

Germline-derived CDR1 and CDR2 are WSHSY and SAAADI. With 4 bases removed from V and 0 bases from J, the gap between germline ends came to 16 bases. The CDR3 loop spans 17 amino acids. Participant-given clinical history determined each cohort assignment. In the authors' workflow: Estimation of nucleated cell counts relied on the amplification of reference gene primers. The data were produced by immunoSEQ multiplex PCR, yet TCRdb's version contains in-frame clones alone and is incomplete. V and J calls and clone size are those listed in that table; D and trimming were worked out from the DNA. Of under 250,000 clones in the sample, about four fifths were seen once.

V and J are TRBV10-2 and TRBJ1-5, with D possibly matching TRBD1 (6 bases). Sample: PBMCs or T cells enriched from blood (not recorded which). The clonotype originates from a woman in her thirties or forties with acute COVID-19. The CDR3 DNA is TGCGCCAGCAGTGGGGCGGACAGCATGAATAGCAATCAGCCCCAGCATTTT. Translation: CASSGADSMNSNQPQHF.